The clone carrying this TCR beta chain was counted many times. Its target is not known. V lost 2 bases, J lost 5 bases, and 9 bases lay in between. Germline V gene data show CDR1 as LGHNA and CDR2 as YSLEER. The CDR3 runs to 14 residues. The data originate from a study of T-cell reconstitution after alpha-beta-depleted transplantation in children. Study observations and caveats: From newly produced T cells came most of the T-cell counts and diversity one year after transplant. Expanded graft clones, several hundred of them, were reportedly the source of alpha-beta T cells about two months after transplant.

Researchers prepared the TCRbeta library using unique molecular identifiers, the study reports. TCRdb re-called the PCR reads with MiXCR, one entry per CDR3 protein. Altogether tens of thousands of distinct CDR3 sequences are present, under 7% being singletons, with the ten largest covering approximately 7%. The source was PBMCs, mostly from graft donor cells, collected 180 days after TCRalphabeta/CD19-depleted stem cell transplant. The sequence came from a male patient younger than 18 who had a stem cell transplant for acute myeloid leukemia, so the T cells may come from the graft donor. The chain is built from TRBV4-3 and TRBJ2-2; no reliable D call. CDR3 loop: CASSQILGTGELFF. DNA for the CDR3: TGCGCCAGCAGCCAAATTCTAGGGACCGGGGAGCTGTTTTTT.